A single sample gave rise to the 18 T cell receptor beta chains below, sequenced in a study of identical twins. TCRdb processed the 5' RACE reads anew with MiXCR; each CDR3 protein has one entry. The sample records fewer than 350,000 distinct CDR3 sequences, 8% to 9% being singletons. These same records also appear under a second study, on yellow fever vaccine responses in identical twins.

The sample taken for sequencing was memory (CD45RO+) T cells sorted from blood. The receptors come from a woman aged 18-35 years in good health.

The chain uses TRBV27 and TRBJ2-1; 12 bases align to TRBD1. The CDR3 sequence is 13 residues long. The V gene's germline CDR1 is MNHEY and CDR2 SMNVEV (reference sequence). V trimming: 7 bases; J trimming: 10 bases; junction bases outside the gene matches: 5. CDR3 coding DNA: TGTGCCAGCAAGGGACAGGGGGCATGGGAGCAGTTCTTC. This codes for CASKGQGAWEQFF.

This clonotype was seen only a few times. This chain uses TRBV7-9 with TRBJ2-4; the match to TRBD2 covers 7 bases. CDR1 SEHNR and CDR2 FQNEAQ come from the germline V gene (reference sequence). This CDR3 contains 15 residues. Unmatched junction bases numbered 4, after V lost 5 bases and J lost 0 bases. The CDR3 loop is CASSMGLLAKNIQYF. The CDR3 bases are TGTGCCAGCAGCATGGGACTACTAGCCAAAAACATTCAGTACTTC.

The chain combines TRBV12-3 or TRBV12-4 with TRBJ2-3, with 8 bases matching TRBD2. V lost 0 bases, J lost 3 bases, and 5 bases stayed unmatched. This CDR3 spans 16 amino acids. The DNA of the CDR3 is TGTGCCAGCAGTTTAGCGAATAGCGGGAAAACAGATACGCAGTATTTT. It specifies CASSLANSGKTDTQYF.

In its sample, this clonotype was seen many times. J is TRBJ2-6 and V is TRBV6-2 or TRBV6-3; 7 nucleotides line up with TRBD1. Germline CDR1 MNHEY, CDR2 SVGEGT. The CDR3 extends over 16 amino acids. V lost 10 bases to trimming and J lost 0 bases; unmatched junction nucleotides: 9. CDR3 sequence reads: CATRQGGGSGANVLTF. The CDR3 DNA is TGTGCCACCCGACAGGGTGGGGGCTCTGGGGCCAACGTCCTGACTTTC.

The rearrangement uses TRBV7-8 and TRBJ2-1, with D perhaps TRBD1 (7 bases). Trimming cost V 3 bases and J 3 bases, with 18 bases left between them. Germline CDR1 is SGHVS and CDR2 is FQNEAQ. The CDR3 has 17 amino acids. The DNA of the CDR3 is TGTGCCAGCAGCTTGTATTCCGGCCAGGGGGGCTACAATGAGCAGTTCTTC. It is translated as CASSLYSGQGGYNEQFF.

Only a few counts were recorded for this clonotype. This chain connects TRBV11-2 to TRBJ2-7; no clear D gene. Germline V gene sequence: CDR1 SGHAT, CDR2 FQNNGV. Trimming removed 6 bases from V and 4 bases from J, with 16 bases in between. This CDR3 has 14 residues. The CDR3 sequence: CASSPSFGRYEQYV. As DNA, the CDR3 is TGTGCCAGCAGTCCATCCTTTGGACGGTACGAGCAGTACGTC.

This clonotype was counted between two and nine times. V usage is TRBV18 and J usage is TRBJ1-3, with 7 bases aligning to TRBD1. The ends lost 5 bases at V and 1 base at J; junction bases unmatched: 2. The CDR3 totals 14 residues. Germline CDR1 is KGHSH and CDR2 is LQKENI. CDR3 sequence reads: CASSTDRSGNTIYF. Written as DNA, the CDR3 is TGTGCCAGCTCAACGGACAGGTCTGGAAACACCATATATTTT.

At least ten counts were recorded for this clonotype. The V gene is TRBV5-1, the J gene TRBJ2-4, with TRBD1 identical over 10 bases. This CDR3 has 19 amino acids. From germline, CDR1 is SGHRS and CDR2 YFSETQ. Losses at the gene ends were 4 bases for V and 0 bases for J; bases not matched to a gene: 13. Here the CDR3 DNA reads TGCGCCAGCAGCCCCTCGGACAGGGGGAGCATCCTAGCCAAAAACATTCAGTACTTC. This sequence encodes CASSPSDRGSILAKNIQYF.

The chain uses TRBV5-1 and TRBJ2-7; no definite D call. Trimming shortened V by 0 bases and J by 6 bases, and 13 bases separated the two germline ends. The CDR3 is 14 residues long. Per the germline V gene, CDR1 is SGHRS and CDR2 is YFSETQ. CDR3 DNA: TGCGCCAGCAGCTTGGCATCTGGGATCGGCGAGCAGTACTTC. Amino acid sequence: CASSLASGIGEQYF.

The chain is built from TRBV6-1 and TRBJ2-7; D is perhaps TRBD1 (6 bases). The ends were cut back, 3 bases at V and 5 bases at J, with 11 bases in the middle. Germline lookup yields CDR1 MNHNS and CDR2 SASEGT. This CDR3 contains 13 residues. Here the CDR3 reads CASSDRGFNEQYV. The CDR3 DNA follows: TGTGCCAGCAGTGACAGGGGCTTCAACGAGCAGTACGTC.

The rearrangement links TRBV12-3 or TRBV12-4 to TRBJ2-1; TRBD1 matches at 8 bases. The CDR3 totals 15 residues. The V gene end was trimmed by 6 bases and the J gene end by 8 bases; junction bases not matched to a gene: 12. DNA for the CDR3: TGTGCCAGCAGCCTCGGACAGGGATTTTGGGATGAGCAGTTCTTC. Amino acids: CASSLGQGFWDEQFF.

J is TRBJ2-1 and V is TRBV20-1, with TRBD2 matching 14 bases. The CDR3 has 16 amino acids. From germline, CDR1 is DFQATT and CDR2 SNEGSKA (reference sequence). Unmatched junction bases numbered 9, after V lost 5 bases and J lost 6 bases. The CDR3 reads CSALGTSGGIGNEQFF. As DNA, the CDR3 is TGCAGTGCTCTAGGGACTAGCGGGGGAATAGGCAATGAGCAGTTCTTC.

This clonotype was seen repeatedly, ten times or more. V gene TRBV20-1 combines with J gene TRBJ1-1, with D tentatively TRBD1 (5 bases). This CDR3 comprises 13 residues. Germline CDR1 reads DFQATT; CDR2 reads SNEGSKA (reference sequence). V lost 6 bases to trimming and J lost 0 bases, with 11 bases between them. For the CDR3, the DNA is TGCAGTGCAAGGACAAGTATGAACACTGAAGCTTTCTTT. It codes for CSARTSMNTEAFF.

This clonotype was observed a few times. This rearrangement joins TRBV7-9 to TRBJ1-1, with D possibly TRBD1 on 6 matching bases. The germline gives CDR1 SEHNR, CDR2 FQNEAQ (reference sequence). The CDR3 consists of 17 residues. V was cut by 3 bases and J by 0 bases, with 17 bases left in between. CDR3 sequence (DNA): TGTGCCAGCAGCTTCCCTAGGTTGGGGGGCGTGAACACTGAAGCTTTCTTT. It encodes CASSFPRLGGVNTEAFF.

Many counts were recorded for this clonotype. J is TRBJ1-5 and V is TRBV12-3 or TRBV12-4; D may be TRBD1 (5 bases). The germline V and J ends were trimmed by 4 bases and 5 bases, with 9 bases remaining between them. The CDR3 contains 13 residues. The CDR3, as DNA: TGTGCCAGCAGTTCCATGGGGGATCAGCCCCAGCATTTT. Its protein product is CASSSMGDQPQHF.

This clonotype has more than one count but fewer than ten. The chain has TRBV6-5 and TRBJ2-1; TRBD1 matches 9 bases. Trimming took 6 bases from V and 6 from J; bases not matched to a gene: 9. Germline V gives CDR1 MNHEY, CDR2 SVGAGI. CDR3 length: 15 residues. This CDR3 reads CASSYTGGEGNEQFF. The CDR3 bases are TGTGCCAGCAGCTACACAGGGGGCGAGGGCAATGAGCAGTTCTTC.

This clonotype has at least ten counts. The chain couples TRBV2 to TRBJ1-1; perhaps TRBD1 as D (5 bases). Germline loops: CDR1 SNHLY, CDR2 FYNNEI. Between the trimmed V and J ends, which lost 3 bases and 6 bases, there was a span of 14 bases. The CDR3 totals 14 residues. CDR3 DNA sequence: TGTGCCAGCAGTGATTTGGTCCTGGGGGCTGAAGCTTTCTTT. Its translation is CASSDLVLGAEAFF. Full variable domain (rest looked up from reference TRBV2 and TRBJ1-1): EPEVTQTPSHQVTQMGQEVILRCVPISNHLYFYWYRQILGQKVEFLVSFYNNEISEKSEIFDDQFSVERPDGSNFTLKIRSTKLEDSAMYFCASSDLVLGAEAFFGQGTRLTVV.

This clonotype has a count of ten or more. The DNA for the CDR3 is TGTGCCAGCAGCTTAGCGTCCCGTCTTAACCAGTTCTCTGGGGCCAACGTCCTGACTTTC. This translates into CASSLASRLNQFSGANVLTF. The chain joins TRBV11-1 to TRBJ2-6; D is uncertain. CDR1 and CDR2 (germline): SGHAT, FQDESV (reference sequence). V gave up 0 bases and J gave up 0 bases, with 18 bases separating them. The CDR3 loop spans 20 amino acids.